These 18 T cell receptor beta chains were all obtained from the same sample, sequenced in a study of Ad26.COV2.S vaccination and SARS-CoV-2 variants. The assay was immunoSEQ multiplex PCR, and TCRdb's table has in-frame clones only and misses some. The table includes some 520,000 clones, 87% detected once. Treatment specified: around 19 received Ad26.COV2.S at low or high dose, single or two shots; about five received placebo; per-sample allocation not given. Specimens were obtained on day 63 following the first vaccine or placebo injection. Sequencing was performed on peripheral blood, taken in a trial of Ad26.COV2.S vaccine versus placebo. The receptor set was obtained from a person aged 18-65 years who received the Ad26.COV2.S COVID-19 vaccine or a placebo.

The V call is TRBV9, the J call TRBJ2-3; D is unclear. This CDR3 is built from 12 residues. The V end lost 6 bases, the J end lost 2 bases, and 7 bases lay between the germline ends. CDR1 and CDR2 (germline): SGDLS, YYNGEE. In DNA, the CDR3 is TGTGCCAGCAATCCGAACACAGATACGCAGTATTTT. This encodes CASNPNTDTQYF.

V usage is TRBV6-5 and J usage is TRBJ2-7; TRBD2 matches 9 bases. Germline loops: CDR1 MNHEY, CDR2 SVGAGI. V shed 7 bases, J shed 12 bases, and the junction held 7 bases outside the gene matches. This CDR3 is built from 11 residues. The CDR3 bases are TGTGCCAGCAATTTAGCGGGAGTGCCGTACTTC. Protein: CASNLAGVPYF.

V and J are TRBV5-1 and TRBJ2-1, with TRBD2 identical over 7 bases. Germline CDR1 SGHRS, CDR2 YFSETQ. The CDR3 is 16 amino acids. V dropped 0 bases and J dropped 5; count of bases not matched to a gene: 8. CDR3 region: CASSLAPGLVNNEQFF. The CDR3, as DNA: TGCGCCAGCAGCTTGGCCCCCGGACTAGTAAACAATGAGCAGTTCTTC.

The chain recombines TRBV15 with TRBJ2-1, with TRBD1 as a possible D gene (6 bases). CDR1 and CDR2 from the germline V gene are LNHNV and YYDKDF (reference sequence). V was cut by 1 base and J by 2 bases, with 9 bases left in between. The CDR3 spans 15 residues. CDR3 DNA sequence: TGTGCCACCAGCAGAGGGCAGGGGACCTACAATGAGCAGTTCTTC. Protein sequence: CATSRGQGTYNEQFF.

The gene calls are TRBV19 and TRBJ2-3; 10 bases align to TRBD2. Germline loops: CDR1 LNHDA, CDR2 SQIVND (reference sequence). V lost 5 bases to trimming and J lost 4 bases; unmatched junction nucleotides: 3. The CDR3 extends over 14 amino acids. In nucleotides, the CDR3 is TGTGCCAGTAGTTGGCTAGCGGGAGCAGATACGCAGTATTTT. Translating gives CASSWLAGADTQYF. The variable domain in full, completed from reference TRBV19 and TRBJ2-3, reads DGGITQSPKYLFRKEGQNVTLSCEQNLNHDAMYWYRQDPGQGLRLIYYSQIVNDFQKGDIAEGYSVSREKKESFPLTVTSAQKNPTAFYLCASSWLAGADTQYFGPGTRLTVL.

This clone came up a few times. One junction end does not reproduce the germline sequence, and a read error may be involved. The CDR3 here is CASTRDILMSF. The CDR3 DNA reads as TGTGCCAGCACCAGGGACATTTTAATGAGCTTC. This rearrangement joins TRBV7-9 to TRBJ2-7; D may be TRBD1 (6 bases). Germline V lookup: CDR1 SEHNR, CDR2 FQNEAQ (reference sequence). This CDR3 spans 11 amino acids.

The chain has TRBV5-1 and TRBJ1-1; D possibly corresponds to TRBD1 (5 bases). V shed 0 bases and J shed 11 bases, with 17 bases lying between them. The CDR3 is 14 residues long. CDR1 and CDR2 (germline): SGHRS, YFSETQ. The CDR3 loop is CASSLAMDMRMAFF. The CDR3 coding sequence is TGCGCCAGCAGCTTGGCTATGGACATGAGGATGGCTTTCTTT.

The V call is TRBV7-2, the J call TRBJ2-3; D unresolved. V was cut by 5 bases and J by 6 bases, with 6 bases left in between. Per germline, CDR1 SGHTA and CDR2 FQGNSA. CDR3 size: 11 residues. As DNA, the CDR3 is TGTGCCAGCAGCGTGGGGGATACGCAGTATTTT. Protein product: CASSVGDTQYF. The full variable domain, its missing parts supplied by reference TRBV7-2 and TRBJ2-3, is GAGVSQSPSNKVTEKGKDVELRCDPISGHTALYWYRQSLGQGLEFLIYFQGNSAPDKSGLPSDRFSAERTGGSVSTLTIQRTQQEDSAVYLCASSVGDTQYFGPGTRLTVL.

The V call is TRBV15, the J call TRBJ2-1; maybe TRBD1 (6 bases). Germline CDR1 is LNHNV and CDR2 is YYDKDF (reference sequence). The ends were cut back, 0 bases at V and 7 bases at J, with 16 bases in the middle. The CDR3 totals 16 residues. The CDR3 coding sequence is TGTGCCACCAGCAGAGATCTACAGAGCCAGGGGAATGAGCAGTTCTTC. Protein product: CATSRDLQSQGNEQFF. Filled out from reference TRBV15 and TRBJ2-1, the complete variable domain reads DAMVIQNPRYQVTQFGKPVTLSCSQTLNHNVMYWYQQKSSQAPKLLFHYYDKDFNNEADTPDNFQSRRPNTSFCFLDIRSPGLGDTAMYLCATSRDLQSQGNEQFFGPGTRLTVL.

The V call is TRBV4-2, the J call TRBJ2-7; D gene unclear. Germline V CDR1 and CDR2: LGHNA, YNFKEQ. V was pared by 3 bases and J by 5 bases, with 8 bases between. This CDR3 has 12 residues. CDR3 amino acids: CASSQLFHEQYF. The CDR3 DNA sequence: TGTGCCAGCAGCCAGTTGTTCCACGAGCAGTACTTC.

The rearrangement uses TRBV5-8 and TRBJ1-2; D is ambiguous. V was trimmed by 1 base and J by 8 bases, leaving 9 bases between them. CDR1 and CDR2 (germline): SGHTS, YDEGEE. The CDR3 has 12 residues. The CDR3 spells CASSLSISGYTF. The CDR3 DNA is TGTGCCAGCAGCTTGTCTATTTCGGGCTACACCTTC.

V gene TRBV12-3 or TRBV12-4 combines with J gene TRBJ2-2; no clear D. This CDR3 region has 13 residues. Trimming cost V 10 bases and J 13 bases, with 22 bases left between them. The CDR3 DNA is TGTGCCACCGAACGGCGCATGACACGTAGGCTGTTTTTT. Its translation: CATERRMTRRLFF.

This clone was seen only once. This chain links TRBV19 with TRBJ1-2; D is unclear. Per germline, CDR1 LNHDA and CDR2 SQIVND (reference sequence). The CDR3 is 14 amino acids. V was trimmed by 3 bases and J by 2 bases, leaving 10 bases between them. The CDR3 nucleotides read TGTGCCAGTAGTATGGAGGGCCTAAACTATGGCTACACCTTC. This codes for CASSMEGLNYGYTF.

The chain is built from TRBV9 and TRBJ1-2, with 8 nucleotides matching TRBD1. Germline V gene sequence: CDR1 SGDLS, CDR2 YYNGEE. V dropped 4 bases and J dropped 6; count of bases not matched to a gene: 8. The CDR3 has 14 amino acids. The chain's CDR3 is CASSLQGTGDGYTF. The CDR3 coding sequence is TGTGCCAGCAGCTTACAAGGGACAGGAGATGGCTACACCTTC.

CDR3 bases: TGTGCCAGCAGCGTAGTGCAGGGGGCGAACACTGAAGCTTTCTTT. This gives the protein CASSVVQGANTEAFF. This chain connects TRBV9 to TRBJ1-1, with 8 bases fitting TRBD1. V lost 0 bases and J lost 1; bases outside the gene matches: 2. CDR3 size: 15 residues. In germline, CDR1 is SGDLS, CDR2 YYNGEE. The complete variable domain, with remaining parts taken from reference TRBV9 and TRBJ1-1, reads DSGVTQTPKHLITATGQRVTLRCSPRSGDLSVYWYQQSLDQGLQFLIQYYNGEERAKGNILERFSAQQFPDLHSELNLSSLELGDSALYFCASSVVQGANTEAFFGQGTRLTVV.

This clone showed up just a few times. The CDR3 here is CASSRDTNSPLHF. The DNA for the CDR3 is TGTGCCAGCAGTCGGGACACCAATTCACCCCTCCACTTT. The genes are TRBV6-2 or TRBV6-3 and TRBJ1-6; the D gene is possibly TRBD1 (6 bases). The V gene's germline CDR1 is MNHEY and CDR2 SVGEGT. V lost 5 bases, J lost 7 bases, and 9 bases lay in between. The CDR3 consists of 13 residues.

The genes are TRBV5-1 and TRBJ2-4, with 11 bases aligning to TRBD1. This CDR3 contains 15 residues. CDR1 is SGHRS and CDR2 is YFSETQ in the germline V gene. V dropped 4 bases and J dropped 5; count of bases not matched to a gene: 5. The CDR3 DNA follows: TGCGCCAGCAGCATGAGGACAGGGGGCGAAAACATTCAGTACTTC. This encodes CASSMRTGGENIQYF.

As DNA, the CDR3 is TGTGCCAGCAGCTTAGTTCGTAGAACCGGGACAGATCATGAAAAACTGTTTTTT. Residues: CASSLVRRTGTDHEKLFF. V is TRBV11-2 and J is TRBJ1-4; TRBD1 matches 7 bases. The germline CDR1 and CDR2 sequences are SGHAT and FQNNGV. With V trimmed by 1 base and J by 6 bases, 14 bases remained unmatched. The CDR3 is 18 residues long.